A selection of T cell receptor beta chains follows, all from one sample in a study of blood T cells in healthy people across ages. A single record per CDR3 protein comes from TCRdb applying MiXCR to the 5' RACE reads. Of about 1.7 million distinct CDR3 sequences in the sample, approximately 28% are singletons; the top ten hold approximately 7.7%. The source material was blood. These TCRs come from a woman in her 30s in good health. The CDR3 runs from the conserved cysteine through the conserved F or W. A D gene is named only where the DNA matches it firmly. Part of the rows lack a size; the others show once, few, many or a class for expanded clones.

CDR3aa	CDR3nt	abundance	d_gene	v_gene	j_gene	len
CSVQTGLGGYTF	TGCAGCGTTCAAACAGGGTTGGGTGGCTACACCTTC	many	-	TRBV29-1	TRBJ1-2	12
CASSLTHQPRHF	TGTGCCAGCAGCTTGACCCATCAGCCCCGGCATTTT	-	-	TRBV7-2	TRBJ1-5	12
CASSSASSTDTQYF	TGTGCCAGCAGTTCGGCTTCTAGCACAGATACGCAGTATTTT	many	-	TRBV6-6	TRBJ2-3	14
CASRIAVQGEQFF	TGTGCCAGCAGGATTGCTGTACAAGGTGAGCAGTTCTTC	few	-	TRBV6-5	TRBJ2-1	13
CAISESTRQKAPQHF	TGTGCCATCAGTGAGTCGACTCGACAGAAGGCGCCCCAGCATTTT	few	-	TRBV10-3	TRBJ1-5	15
CASSILGGGEQYF	TGTGCCAGCAGTATCCTTGGGGGCGGCGAGCAGTACTTC	few	-	TRBV12-3/TRBV12-4	TRBJ2-7	13
CASSSNPVNPSGLAKNIQYF	TGCGCCAGCAGCTCTAACCCCGTTAATCCTTCTGGACTAGCCAAAAACATTCAGTACTTC	-	-	TRBV5-1	TRBJ2-4	20
CASSRGQGPGETQYF	TGTGCCAGCAGCAGGGGACAGGGGCCGGGCGAGACCCAGTACTTC	-	TRBD1	TRBV7-9	TRBJ2-5	15
CASSLTGKESDTQYF	TGTGCCAGCAGTTTGACGGGAAAAGAATCAGATACGCAGTATTTT	few	-	TRBV12-3/TRBV12-4	TRBJ2-3	15
CATSDSRTGANEQYF	TGTGCCACCAGTGATTCACGGACAGGGGCCAACGAGCAGTACTTC	few	TRBD1	TRBV24-1	TRBJ2-7	15
CAVPRRDSYEQYF	TGTGCCGTTCCCCGGCGGGATTCCTACGAGCAGTACTTC	many	-	TRBV21-1	TRBJ2-7	13
CASSQTRFYVGGSPEETQYF	TGTGCCAGCAGCCAAACTCGATTCTACGTCGGGGGGAGCCCGGAAGAGACCCAGTACTTC	-	TRBD2	TRBV3-1	TRBJ2-5	20
CSVDWGSQGEQYF	TGCAGCGTTGACTGGGGGTCCCAGGGAGAGCAGTACTTC	-	-	TRBV29-1	TRBJ2-7	13
CASSTDRGSTDTQYF	TGCGCCAGCAGCACGGACAGGGGTAGCACAGATACGCAGTATTTT	-	TRBD1	TRBV5-1	TRBJ2-3	15
CASSPGQGGNEKLFF	TGTGCCAGCAGTCCCGGACAGGGTGGTAATGAAAAACTGTTTTTT	-	TRBD1	TRBV12-3/TRBV12-4	TRBJ1-4	15
CSVGGQGDTF	TGCAGCGTTGGGGGACAGGGGGACACCTTC	few	TRBD1	TRBV29-1	TRBJ1-2	10
CASSQATVYGYTF	TGTGCCAGCAGCCAGGCTACGGTTTATGGCTACACCTTC	few	-	TRBV3-1	TRBJ1-2	13
CASSASGTGNVEDGYTF	TGTGCCAGCAGTGCATCCGGGACAGGGAACGTGGAGGATGGCTACACCTTC	-	TRBD1	TRBV9	TRBJ1-2	17
CSAEGESGTEAFF	TGCAGTGCCGAGGGGGAGTCGGGCACTGAAGCTTTCTTT	-	-	TRBV20-1	TRBJ1-1	13
CASSLNDDEQYF	TGTGCCAGCAGCTTAAATGACGACGAGCAGTACTTC	many	-	TRBV11-2	TRBJ2-7	12
CASSARQGLDGYTF	TGCGCCAGCAGCGCCCGACAGGGGTTGGATGGCTACACCTTC	few	TRBD1	TRBV5-1	TRBJ1-2	14
CASRGEGGSTDTQYF	TGTGCCAGCAGAGGGGAGGGAGGGTCCACAGATACGCAGTATTTT	few	TRBD2	TRBV12-3/TRBV12-4	TRBJ2-3	15
CAWRKWGNTEAFF	TGTGCCTGGAGAAAGTGGGGGAACACTGAAGCTTTCTTT	-	-	TRBV30	TRBJ1-1	13
CASSQEGGPPNTGELFF	TGTGCCAGCAGCCAAGAAGGGGGACCGCCGAACACCGGGGAGCTGTTTTTT	-	-	TRBV3-1	TRBJ2-2	17
CSALDDSNYGYTF	TGCAGTGCCCTGGACGATTCTAACTATGGCTACACCTTC	-	-	TRBV20-1	TRBJ1-2	13
CASSPGQGILGNEQFF	TGTGCCAGCAGCCCGGGACAGGGGATTCTAGGGAATGAGCAGTTCTTC	-	TRBD1	TRBV7-9	TRBJ2-1	16
CASSKKRGAGRKNIQYF	TGTGCCAGCAGCAAGAAAAGGGGCGCTGGGAGAAAAAACATTCAGTACTTC	few	-	TRBV21-1	TRBJ2-4	17
CASSRGRGRDDEQYF	TGCGCCAGCAGCCGAGGGAGGGGGCGCGACGACGAGCAGTACTTC	many	-	TRBV4-1	TRBJ2-7	15
CSTIAEDSGANVLTF	TGCAGTACCATAGCGGAGGACTCTGGGGCCAACGTCCTGACTTTC	few	-	TRBV20-1	TRBJ2-6	15
CAIVPSGGTDTQYF	TGTGCCATCGTCCCTAGCGGGGGCACAGATACGCAGTATTTT	-	TRBD2	TRBV7-9	TRBJ2-3	14
CASSPLGQPYYGYTF	TGCGCCAGCAGCCCATTGGGACAGCCGTACTATGGCTACACCTTC	-	TRBD1	TRBV4-3	TRBJ1-2	15
CASTESRDIPRAQHF	TGTGCCAGCACCGAAAGCCGGGACATTCCAAGGGCCCAGCATTTT	once	-	TRBV12-3/TRBV12-4	TRBJ1-5	15
CASVRVQDEKLFF	TGTGCCAGCGTACGGGTCCAGGATGAAAAACTGTTTTTT	-	-	TRBV2	TRBJ1-4	13
CASNLKGAGETQYF	TGTGCCAGCAACTTAAAAGGGGCCGGAGAGACCCAGTACTTC	-	-	TRBV7-9	TRBJ2-5	14
CATRQGGVYEQYF	TGTGCCACCAGGCAAGGGGGAGTCTACGAGCAGTACTTC	many	-	TRBV15	TRBJ2-7	13
CASSCATGPSGTQYF	TGTGCCAGCAGTTGCGCGACAGGCCCGTCTGGGACCCAGTACTTC	-	-	TRBV2	TRBJ2-5	15
CASSLKGEIQYF	TGTGCCAGCAGCTTAAAAGGGGAGATCCAGTACTTC	-	-	TRBV5-5	TRBJ2-7	12
CASSLGSGRVNEQFF	TGTGCCAGCAGTTTAGGTAGCGGGAGGGTTAATGAGCAGTTCTTC	many	TRBD2	TRBV27	TRBJ2-1	15
CASSRSTGGETQYF	TGCGCCAGCAGCCGATCAACAGGGGGAGAGACCCAGTACTTC	many	TRBD1	TRBV4-3	TRBJ2-5	14
CASSWGTSGVEFF	TGCGCCAGCAGCTGGGGGACTAGCGGGGTGGAGTTCTTC	-	TRBD2	TRBV5-1	TRBJ2-1	13
CASSGGTSFDNEQFF	TGTGCCAGCAGCGGCGGGACATCGTTTGACAATGAGCAGTTCTTC	many	-	TRBV12-3/TRBV12-4	TRBJ2-1	15
CVSSQTGRETQYF	TGTGTAAGCAGCCAGACGGGGCGGGAGACCCAGTACTTC	-	-	TRBV7-2	TRBJ2-5	13
CASSDQGAGEQYF	TGTGCCAGCAGTGATCAGGGGGCGGGCGAGCAGTACTTC	-	TRBD1	TRBV7-2	TRBJ2-7	13
CSVERLAGENNEQFF	TGCAGCGTTGAACGCCTTGCGGGGGAAAACAATGAGCAGTTCTTC	-	TRBD2	TRBV29-1	TRBJ2-1	15
CASSLGAGGDEQFF	TGTGCCAGCAGTTTGGGGGCAGGGGGGGATGAGCAGTTCTTC	many	-	TRBV5-1	TRBJ2-1	14
CASSFVRAGGETQYF	TGTGCCAGCAGTTTTGTGCGGGCGGGCGGGGAGACCCAGTACTTC	few	-	TRBV6-5	TRBJ2-5	15
CASSYTGGVQPQHF	TGTGCCAGCAGTTACACCGGAGGGGTTCAGCCCCAGCATTTT	-	-	TRBV6-5	TRBJ1-5	14
CASSPSLGNGENEQFF	TGTGCCAGCAGCCCCTCTCTAGGGAACGGAGAGAATGAGCAGTTCTTC	-	-	TRBV11-2	TRBJ2-1	16
CSAKRSGGRYYGYTF	TGCAGTGCTAAGCGATCAGGGGGACGGTACTATGGCTACACCTTC	-	TRBD1	TRBV20-1	TRBJ1-2	15
CASSGTADYNEQFF	TGTGCTAGCAGTGGCACGGCGGACTACAATGAGCAGTTCTTC	few	-	TRBV12-3/TRBV12-4	TRBJ2-1	14
CASSLRQGPYNEQFF	TGTGCCAGCAGCTTACGACAGGGTCCCTACAATGAGCAGTTCTTC	many	TRBD1	TRBV7-6	TRBJ2-1	15
CASSTDGLPTGELFF	TGTGCCAGCAGCACGGATGGGTTACCCACCGGGGAGCTGTTTTTT	few	-	TRBV7-3	TRBJ2-2	15
CASSFIRGELFF	TGTGCCAGCAGCTTCATCCGGGGGGAGCTGTTTTTT	-	-	TRBV7-2	TRBJ2-2	12
CAISGNSVNQPQHF	TGTGCCATCAGTGGAAACAGTGTCAATCAGCCCCAGCATTTT	-	-	TRBV10-3	TRBJ1-5	14
CASRGQGHYGYTF	TGTGCCAGCAGGGGACAGGGGCACTATGGCTACACCTTC	-	TRBD1	TRBV28	TRBJ1-2	13
CSAKQGASGYTF	TGCAGTGCTAAGCAGGGTGCATCCGGCTACACCTTC	few	-	TRBV20-1	TRBJ1-2	12
CSVQVLNTEAFF	TGCAGCGTACAGGTCTTGAACACTGAAGCTTTCTTT	-	-	TRBV29-1	TRBJ1-1	12
CASSQVRDSWGVGSSPLHF	TGCGCCAGCAGCCAAGTTCGAGACTCCTGGGGGGTCGGAAGTTCACCCCTCCACTTT	few	-	TRBV4-1	TRBJ1-6	19
CSARDGGLVHSSYNEQYF	TGCAGTGCTAGAGATGGGGGACTAGTGCATAGCTCCTACAATGAGCAGTACTTC	-	TRBD2	TRBV20-1	TRBJ2-7	18
CSARRLRDEYGYTF	TGCAGTGCTAGACGCTTGAGGGACGAATATGGCTACACCTTC	few	-	TRBV20-1	TRBJ1-2	14